The 6 T cell receptor beta chains reported below all come from one sample, sequenced in a study of cytomegalovirus exposure and HLA in healthy donors. Only in-frame clones appear in the TCRdb table, and some are missing; sequencing was by immunoSEQ multiplex PCR. This table holds 250,000 to 300,000 clones, 80% to 90% found once. Sequencing input: PBMCs. These receptors came from a woman younger than 30 in good health and CMV-seronegative.

The V and J genes are TRBV7-3 and TRBJ1-1; TRBD1 aligns across 10 bases. Germline-derived CDR1 and CDR2 are SGHTA and FQGTGA. This CDR3 has 14 residues. V gave up 2 bases and J gave up 4 bases; unmatched junction bases: 1. The CDR3 spells CASSLGQGVTEAFF. CDR3 DNA: TGTGCCAGCAGCTTAGGACAGGGGGTCACTGAAGCTTTCTTT.

The rearrangement joins TRBV7-2 to TRBJ1-6; D call uncertain. The germline CDR1 and CDR2 sequences are SGHTA and FQGNSA. Trimming removed 1 base at V and 5 bases at J, with 9 bases between. The CDR3 totals 15 residues. The CDR3 DNA sequence: TGTGCCAGCAGCTTAGTAGTCAGGCATAATTCACCCCTCCACTTT. Translation gives CASSLVVRHNSPLHF.

A note on this clone: The same CDR3 is also encoded by other DNA sequences in this sample. The rearrangement joins TRBV5-6 to TRBJ2-5; 7 bases are shared with TRBD1. The CDR3 is made up of 13 amino acids. V lost 2 bases to trimming and J lost 5 bases; unmatched junction nucleotides: 3. Germline-derived CDR1 and CDR2 are SGHDT and YYEEEE. In DNA, the CDR3 is TGTGCCAGCAGCTTAGGGGGCGGGGAGACCCAGTACTTC. Amino acid sequence: CASSLGGGETQYF.

Written as DNA, the CDR3 is TGTGCCAGCAGTTACTCCAATGGACTAGCAGATACGCAGTATTTT. Residues: CASSYSNGLADTQYF. The chain couples TRBV6-5 to TRBJ2-3; 7 nucleotides line up with TRBD2. V shed 0 bases and J 4 bases; nucleotides not matched to a gene: 4. This CDR3 is 15 amino acids long. The germline V gene encodes CDR1 MNHEY and CDR2 SVGAGI.

The chain recombines TRBV5-4 with TRBJ1-5; D call uncertain. V was shortened by 2 bases and J by 8 bases, with 11 bases between the two germline ends. CDR1 SGHNT and CDR2 YYREEE come from the germline V gene (reference sequence). CDR3 size: 13 residues. The CDR3 loop is CASSFGNGEPQHF. The CDR3, as DNA: TGTGCCAGCAGCTTTGGCAACGGGGAGCCCCAGCATTTT.

The V and J genes are TRBV9 and TRBJ1-1; 7 nucleotides agree with TRBD1. V was clipped by 4 bases and J by 5 bases; unmatched bases: 8. In germline, CDR1 is SGDLS, CDR2 YYNGEE. This CDR3 has 14 amino acids. The CDR3 DNA reads TGTGCCAGCAGCCCAACAGGGGTTAGGACTGAAGCTTTCTTT. Amino acid sequence: CASSPTGVRTEAFF.